This TCR beta chain was sequenced for a study of T cell responses to AZD1222 COVID-19 vaccine. Findings of the study overall: Donors were chiefly white British, with a greater number of females, and clonal diversity was perhaps underestimated. Two AZD1222 administrations were followed by greater Spike-specific TCR breadth and depth.

Comments on this clone: No antigen is known for it.

V was trimmed by 2 bases and J by 3 bases, leaving 13 bases between them. Germline V gene sequence: CDR1 SQVTM, CDR2 ANQGSEA. The CDR3 is 14 residues long. Only in-frame clones appear in the TCRdb table, and some are missing; sequencing was by immunoSEQ multiplex PCR. The repertoire holds 150,000 or so clones, with 90% as singletons. The sequence derives from an adult in good health. Sequencing was performed on peripheral blood, taken on day 0 of AZD1222 vaccination. The V and J genes are TRBV29-1 and TRBJ2-5; D is ambiguous. The CDR3 bases are TGCAGCGTTGAATCCGGGTTAGGTAAAGAGACCCAGTACTTC. It translates to CSVESGLGKETQYF.